Only one count was recorded for the clone carrying this T cell receptor beta chain. Its antigen is currently unknown. This sample is part of a study of vaccination and CD4 T cells after COVID-19. At the level of the study: Convalescent persons amounted to six males plus four females, two of whom were Hispanic.

Treatment given: roughly ten-day PBMC culture with coronavirus spike peptide pools or control peptides (ViraFEST assay). Using peptide pools, antigen-specific T cells were expanded in ViraFEST before TCRs were sequenced. CD4+ T cells that had been cultured provided DNA sequenced with the Oncomine TCR Beta short-read assay. MiXCR, run by TCRdb on the PCR reads, gives a single entry per CDR3 protein. The repertoire holds approximately 12,000 distinct CDR3 sequences, with 58% as singletons. The germline V gene encodes CDR1 DFQATT and CDR2 SNEGSKA (reference sequence). V lost 3 bases to trimming and J lost 4 bases; unmatched junction nucleotides: 11. The CDR3 is made up of 16 amino acids.

The sequencing input was CD4+ T cells from blood, cultured in vitro. The TCR comes from a human donor who had recovered from COVID-19. The chain employs TRBV20-1 and TRBJ2-3, with 9 bases that match TRBD2. The DNA for the CDR3 is TGCAGTGCTAGCCTACGGGCGGGGGGGCAGTCAGATACGCAGTATTTT. This translates into CSASLRAGGQSDTQYF.